The 26 T cell receptor beta chains below were found in one sample sequenced in a study of T cells in tumors after PD-1 blockade. Some clones are missing from TCRdb's copy, which holds only in-frame ones; the method was immunoSEQ multiplex PCR. The table has about 48,000 clones, 81% seen once; the top ten hold under 5%. This sample comprised PBMCs, obtained before anti-PD-1 treatment. These receptors were collected from a human donor with basal cell carcinoma.

J is TRBJ1-1 and V is TRBV14; maybe TRBD1 (6 bases). The CDR3 runs to 14 residues. Per germline, CDR1 SGHDN and CDR2 FVKESK. V lost 4 bases to trimming and J lost 5 bases, with 14 bases between them. CDR3: CASSPLSGDTEAFF. Here the CDR3 DNA reads TGTGCCAGCAGCCCCCTTTCAGGGGATACTGAAGCTTTCTTT.

This clone is medium-sized. The CDR3 DNA reads as TGCAGTGCTTCAGGGGCACACGAGCAGTACTTC. This translates into CSASGAHEQYF. The rearrangement uses TRBV20-1 and TRBJ2-7; tentative D call: TRBD1 (6 bases). The CDR3 extends over 11 amino acids. Germline V lookup: CDR1 DFQATT, CDR2 SNEGSKA (reference sequence). The V end was cut by 5 bases, the J end by 5 bases, with 10 bases between.

CDR3 sequence (DNA): TGTGCCAGCAGTGACAAGCGATACAATGAGCAGTTCTTC. Residues: CASSDKRYNEQFF. This chain joins TRBV6-1 and TRBJ2-1; D is uncertain. The CDR3 length is 13 residues. Trimming shortened V by 3 bases and J by 4 bases, and 7 bases separated the two germline ends. CDR1 and CDR2 (germline): MNHNS, SASEGT.

This chain uses TRBV11-3 with TRBJ2-1; 7 nucleotides align to TRBD1. The CDR3 is made up of 18 amino acids. The germline V gene encodes CDR1 SGHNT and CDR2 YENEEA. V dropped 5 bases and J dropped 1; count of bases not matched to a gene: 14. The CDR3 protein is CASSQTYARQGSYNEQFF. The DNA of the CDR3 is TGTGCCAGCAGCCAGACATACGCCCGACAGGGATCCTACAATGAGCAGTTCTTC.

The chain couples TRBV2 to TRBJ2-1; 11 bases match TRBD2. This CDR3 is built from 18 residues. V shed 1 base, J shed 8 bases, and the junction held 13 bases outside the gene matches. The germline CDR1 and CDR2 sequences are SNHLY and FYNNEI. In DNA, the CDR3 is TGTGCCAGCAGTGAAGTTTTAGCGGGGGGGCCCTCTTTCGATGAGCAGTTCTTC. Amino acids: CASSEVLAGGPSFDEQFF.

The chain employs TRBV2 and TRBJ2-2; D possibly corresponds to TRBD2 (6 bases). CDR1 and CDR2 from the germline V gene are SNHLY and FYNNEI. CDR3 length: 14 amino acids. Trimming removed 6 bases at V and 2 bases at J, with 10 bases between. The CDR3 bases are TGTGCCAGCAGGGGGGACTCTAACACCGGGGAGCTGTTTTTT. This gives the protein CASRGDSNTGELFF.

The rearrangement joins TRBV6-6 to TRBJ1-5; a possible D gene is TRBD1 (5 bases). CDR3 length equals 12 residues. The V end was cut by 6 bases, the J end by 8 bases, with 11 bases between. Germline V CDR1 and CDR2: MNHNY, SVGAGI (reference sequence). The CDR3, as DNA: TGTGCCAGCAGGGGGACGGAAAAGCCCCAGCATTTT. Its translation is CASRGTEKPQHF.

The V gene is TRBV7-2, the J gene TRBJ2-3; TRBD2 matches at 10 bases. This CDR3 region has 18 residues. Germline trimming cut 1 base from V and 2 bases from J; bases unmatched to any gene: 9. Germline loops: CDR1 SGHTA, CDR2 FQGNSA. CDR3 bases: TGTGCCAGCAGCTTAGTTGGTTCTAGCGGGGGTTACACAGATACGCAGTATTTT. Translation gives CASSLVGSSGGYTDTQYF.

The V gene is TRBV25-1, the J gene TRBJ2-2, with TRBD2 matching over 8 bases. There are 17 residues in the CDR3. Germline V gives CDR1 MGHDK, CDR2 SYGVNS. V lost 2 bases to trimming and J lost 3 bases; unmatched junction nucleotides: 8. The CDR3 here is CASSEVEAGVDTGELFF. The CDR3 DNA reads as TGTGCCAGCAGTGAAGTGGAAGCGGGGGTGGACACCGGGGAGCTGTTTTTT.

The table lists this clone with a count of one. This chain uses TRBV27 with TRBJ2-1; D gene uncertain. CDR1 and CDR2 from the germline V gene are MNHEY and SMNVEV (reference sequence). This CDR3 has 13 amino acids. V shed 3 bases and J shed 1 base, with 4 bases lying between them. The CDR3 DNA is TGTGCCAGCAGTTTTTCATCCTACAATGAGCAGTTCTTC. Protein product: CASSFSSYNEQFF.

The V call is TRBV2, the J call TRBJ2-1; a weak D match, TRBD2 (7 bases). The CDR3 is 15 amino acids. The V end lost 4 bases, the J end lost 6 bases, and 16 bases lay between the germline ends. Germline assignment: CDR1 SNHLY and CDR2 FYNNEI. Here the CDR3 reads CASSASGEGTNEQFF. The CDR3 DNA reads TGTGCCAGCAGTGCCTCAGGGGAGGGAACCAATGAGCAGTTCTTC.

V is TRBV9 and J is TRBJ2-1; 9 bases are a match to TRBD1. Germline V lookup: CDR1 SGDLS, CDR2 YYNGEE. Trimming removed 0 bases from V and 4 bases from J; junction bases left unmatched: 2. The CDR3 contains 15 residues. CDR3 DNA sequence: TGTGCCAGCAGCGTAGTTGGGACAGGGTACAATGAGCAGTTCTTC. It yields the protein CASSVVGTGYNEQFF.

This chain joins TRBV10-3 and TRBJ2-3; D not resolved. CDR3 length equals 14 residues. Germline CDR1 reads ENHRY; CDR2 reads SYGVKD. Between the trimmed V and J ends, which lost 2 bases and 2 bases, there was a span of 8 bases. The CDR3 spells CAISEDTFTDTQYF. In nucleotides, the CDR3 is TGTGCCATCAGTGAGGACACTTTCACAGATACGCAGTATTTT.

The J gene is TRBJ1-2, the V gene TRBV30; no firm D call. The CDR3 contains 13 residues. V shed 2 bases and J shed 2 bases, with 9 bases lying between them. Germline V lookup: CDR1 GTSNPN, CDR2 SVGIG (reference sequence). DNA for the CDR3: TGTGCCTGGAGTTCGAGTAAGAACTATGGCTACACCTTC. This encodes CAWSSSKNYGYTF. The full variable domain, in which reference TRBV30 and TRBJ1-2 provide the parts outside the CDR3, is SQTIHQWPATLVQPVGSPLSLECTVEGTSNPNLYWYRQAAGRGLQLLFYSVGIGQISSEVPQNLSASRPQDRQFILSSKKLLLSDSGFYLCAWSSSKNYGYTFGSGTRLTVV.

The J gene is TRBJ1-4, the V gene TRBV5-1, with D possibly matching TRBD1 (5 bases). V was shortened by 6 bases and J by 3 bases, with 12 bases between the two germline ends. This CDR3 is built from 14 residues. CDR1 SGHRS and CDR2 YFSETQ come from the germline V gene. DNA for the CDR3: TGCGCCAGCAACCTGGGGGATCCTAATGAAAAACTGTTTTTT. This codes for CASNLGDPNEKLFF. The full variable domain, in which reference TRBV5-1 and TRBJ1-4 provide the parts outside the CDR3, is KAGVTQTPRYLIKTRGQQVTLSCSPISGHRSVSWYQQTPGQGLQFLFEYFSETQRNKGNFPGRFSGRQFSNSRSEMNVSTLELGDSALYLCASNLGDPNEKLFFGSGTQLSVL.

The chain employs TRBV4-1 and TRBJ1-1; no definite D call. V lost 3 bases, J lost 0 bases, and 8 bases lay in between. CDR3 length equals 14 residues. Germline assignment: CDR1 MGHRA and CDR2 YSYEKL. The CDR3 loop is CASSQPTLNTEAFF. In DNA form, the CDR3 reads TGCGCCAGCAGCCAGCCGACCCTGAACACTGAAGCTTTCTTT.

The gene calls are TRBV19 and TRBJ2-7, with D possibly matching TRBD1 (5 bases). Germline V CDR1 and CDR2: LNHDA, SQIVND (reference sequence). The CDR3 consists of 13 residues. V lost 5 bases, J lost 6 bases, and 14 bases lay in between. CDR3 sequence: CASSVKGSSEQYF. The CDR3 coding sequence is TGTGCCAGTAGTGTAAAGGGGTCAAGCGAGCAGTACTTC.

V is TRBV20-1 and J is TRBJ2-1; D gene ambiguous. The CDR3 covers 11 residues. The ends were cut back, 3 bases at V and 5 bases at J, with 5 bases in the middle. Germline V gene data show CDR1 as DFQATT and CDR2 as SNEGSKA (reference sequence). The CDR3 loop is CSARADNEQFF. In nucleotides, the CDR3 is TGCAGTGCTAGGGCGGACAATGAGCAGTTCTTC.

This chain joins TRBV5-1 and TRBJ1-1; 7 bases align to TRBD1. Germline loops: CDR1 SGHRS, CDR2 YFSETQ. V gave up 4 bases and J gave up 2 bases; unmatched junction bases: 2. The CDR3 length is 13 residues. The CDR3 DNA follows: TGCGCCAGCAGCAAAGGGGGCAACACTGAAGCTTTCTTT. Protein product: CASSKGGNTEAFF.

The chain uses TRBV4-2 and TRBJ1-1; tentative D call: TRBD1 (5 bases). The CDR3 is 16 amino acids. V was shortened by 3 bases and J by 6 bases, with 20 bases between the two germline ends. Per germline, CDR1 LGHNA and CDR2 YNFKEQ. In nucleotides, the CDR3 is TGTGCCAGCAGCCAGGCACCCCGGCAGGGAGAGTCTGAAGCTTTCTTT. This encodes CASSQAPRQGESEAFF.

The V and J genes are TRBV5-8 and TRBJ1-2, with 12 bases that match TRBD1. With 3 bases clipped from V and 2 bases from J, the junction kept 5 bases outside the gene matches. Germline V lookup: CDR1 SGHTS, CDR2 YDEGEE. This CDR3 comprises 16 residues. The DNA for the CDR3 is TGTGCCAGCAGCTGGGACAGGGGGCGAGGGAACTATGGCTACACCTTC. Residues: CASSWDRGRGNYGYTF.

CDR3 protein: CASSSGTEAFF. The CDR3 DNA reads as TGTGCCAGCAGTTCAGGCACTGAAGCTTTCTTT. The V gene is TRBV6-4, the J gene TRBJ1-1; D gene ambiguous. The CDR3 covers 11 residues. Germline CDR1 is MRHNA and CDR2 is SNTAGT. V dropped 5 bases and J dropped 4 bases, with 5 bases sitting between them.

The CDR3 bases are TGTGCCAGCAGCCAAGCTAGATATACTGAAGCTTTCTTT. Translation: CASSQARYTEAFF. The chain is built from TRBV3-1 (or the pseudogene TRBV3-2) and TRBJ1-1; D is undetermined. Germline V gene data show CDR1 as LGHDT and CDR2 as YNNKEL (reference sequence). With 1 base removed from V and 5 bases from J, the gap between germline ends came to 8 bases. The CDR3 is 13 amino acids.

The chain joins TRBV6-5 to TRBJ2-7; no clear D. The CDR3 runs to 14 residues. The ends were cut back, 6 bases at V and 7 bases at J, with 19 bases in the middle. Germline lookup yields CDR1 MNHEY and CDR2 SVGAGI. The CDR3 sequence is CASSVDPGLGEQYF. The CDR3 bases are TGTGCCAGCAGCGTAGACCCGGGTTTGGGGGAGCAGTACTTC.

For the CDR3, the DNA is TGTGCCAGTAGTATCAGGAGTCCGAACACTGAAGCTTTCTTT. It translates to CASSIRSPNTEAFF. The J gene is TRBJ1-1, the V gene TRBV19; D is unclear. The CDR3 length is 14 residues. Trimming stripped 3 bases from V and 1 base from J, with 9 bases between. In germline, CDR1 is LNHDA, CDR2 SQIVND (reference sequence).

This sequence joins TRBV29-1 and TRBJ1-2, with TRBD1 matching over 7 bases. V shed 5 bases and J 8 bases; nucleotides not matched to a gene: 11. Germline V gene data show CDR1 as SQVTM and CDR2 as ANQGSEA. The CDR3 is 13 residues long. The CDR3 reads CSVRDSALSGYTF. In DNA form, the CDR3 reads TGCAGCGTTCGGGACAGTGCCCTCTCCGGCTACACCTTC.